This T cell receptor beta chain stems from a study of cytomegalovirus exposure and HLA in healthy donors. PCR primers comprised 60 Vbeta and 13 Jbeta primers. Only in-frame clones appear in the TCRdb table, and some are missing; sequencing was by immunoSEQ multiplex PCR. The profile covers about 59,000 clones, with around 85% appearing a single time and over 1.5% taken by the ten largest. Comments on this clone: Antigen unknown.

Trimming removed 9 bases at V and 4 bases at J, with 13 bases between. The CDR3 totals 14 residues. Per the germline V gene, CDR1 is MNHEY and CDR2 is SVGAGI. Study-wide findings and caveats: Across donors, presence/absence analyses took sequencing depth to be roughly uniform.

Source material: PBMCs. The chain recombines TRBV6-5 with TRBJ1-6, with D possibly matching TRBD1 (5 bases). This receptor was taken from a man in his forties in good health and CMV-seronegative. The CDR3 protein is CASTGTNYNSPLHF. In DNA, the CDR3 is TGTGCCAGTACCGGGACTAATTATAATTCACCCCTCCACTTT.